This paragraph reports one T cell receptor (beta chain). The data belong to a study of shared clonotypes between healthy human individuals. Turning to the study itself: CD8 memory received one plate per donor, CD8 naive two, CD4 memory three and CD4 naive three.

Germline CDR1 MGHRA, CDR2 YSYEKL. This CDR3 is built from 15 residues. Deletions cut 2 bases from V and 0 bases from J, with 8 bases between. Execution of the assay was at deep level. Assay used: immunoSEQ multiplex PCR; TCRdb lists only in-frame clones, some missing. This table has roughly 590,000 clones, roughly 96% appearing once. CD45RO-negative cells were positively selected for CCR7, leaving out terminally differentiated effector memory CD45RA+ cells. Input material: naive CD8+ T cells sorted from blood. The TCR sequence derives from a woman aged 25 to 39 in good health. J is TRBJ1-5 and V is TRBV4-1; D not resolved. The CDR3 region has the DNA TGCGCCAGCAGCCAATCCCGGAATAGCAATCAGCCCCAGCATTTT. Its protein is CASSQSRNSNQPQHF.